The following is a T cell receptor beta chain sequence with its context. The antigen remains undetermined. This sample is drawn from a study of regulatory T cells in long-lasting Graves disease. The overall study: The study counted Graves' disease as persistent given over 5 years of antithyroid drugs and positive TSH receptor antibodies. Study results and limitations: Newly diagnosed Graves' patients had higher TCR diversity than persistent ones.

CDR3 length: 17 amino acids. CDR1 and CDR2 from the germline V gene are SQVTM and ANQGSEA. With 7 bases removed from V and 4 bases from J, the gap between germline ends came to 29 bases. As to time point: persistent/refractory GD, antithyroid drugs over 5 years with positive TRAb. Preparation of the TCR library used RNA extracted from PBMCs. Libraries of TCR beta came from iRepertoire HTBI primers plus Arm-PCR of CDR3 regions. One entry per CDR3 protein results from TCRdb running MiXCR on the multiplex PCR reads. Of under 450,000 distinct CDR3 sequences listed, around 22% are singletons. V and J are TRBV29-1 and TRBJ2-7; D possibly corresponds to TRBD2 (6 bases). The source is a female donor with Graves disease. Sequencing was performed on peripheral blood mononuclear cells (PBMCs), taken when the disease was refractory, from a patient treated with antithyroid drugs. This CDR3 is CSARIHRERVPGYEQYF. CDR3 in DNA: TGCAGCGCCCGAATCCACCGGGAGCGGGTCCCTGGGTACGAGCAGTACTTC.